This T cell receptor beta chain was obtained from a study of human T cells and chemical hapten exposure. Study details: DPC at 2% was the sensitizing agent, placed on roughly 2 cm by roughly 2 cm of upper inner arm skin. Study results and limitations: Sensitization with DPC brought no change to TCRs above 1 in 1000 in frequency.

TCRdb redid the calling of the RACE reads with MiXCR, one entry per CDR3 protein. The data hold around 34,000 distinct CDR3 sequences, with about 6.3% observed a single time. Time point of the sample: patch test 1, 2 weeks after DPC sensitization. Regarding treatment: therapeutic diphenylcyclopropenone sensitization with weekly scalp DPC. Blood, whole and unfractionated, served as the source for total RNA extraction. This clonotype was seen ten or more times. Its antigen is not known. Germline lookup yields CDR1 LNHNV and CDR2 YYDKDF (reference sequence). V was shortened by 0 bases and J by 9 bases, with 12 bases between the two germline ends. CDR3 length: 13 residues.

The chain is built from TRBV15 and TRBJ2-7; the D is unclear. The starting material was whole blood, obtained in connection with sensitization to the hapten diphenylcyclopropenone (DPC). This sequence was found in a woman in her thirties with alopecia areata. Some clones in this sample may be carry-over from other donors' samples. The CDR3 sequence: CATSRDQGNLQYF. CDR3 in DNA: TGTGCCACCAGCAGAGATCAAGGAAATCTGCAGTACTTC.